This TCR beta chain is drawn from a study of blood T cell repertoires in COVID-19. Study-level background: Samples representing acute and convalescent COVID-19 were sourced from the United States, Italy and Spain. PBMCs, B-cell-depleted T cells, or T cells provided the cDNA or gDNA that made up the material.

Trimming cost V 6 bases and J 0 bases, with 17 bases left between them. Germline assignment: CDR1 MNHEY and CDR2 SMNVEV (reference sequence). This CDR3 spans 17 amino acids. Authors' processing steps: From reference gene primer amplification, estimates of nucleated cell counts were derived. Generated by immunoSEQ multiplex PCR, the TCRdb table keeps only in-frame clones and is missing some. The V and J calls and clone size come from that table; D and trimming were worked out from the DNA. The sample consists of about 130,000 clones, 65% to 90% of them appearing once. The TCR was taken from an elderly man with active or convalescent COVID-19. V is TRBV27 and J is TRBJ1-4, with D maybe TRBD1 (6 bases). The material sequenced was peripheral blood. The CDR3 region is CASRTGNSVATNEKLFF. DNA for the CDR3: TGTGCCAGCAGAACAGGGAACTCAGTTGCAACTAATGAAAAACTGTTTTTT.